Shown below are 8 T cell receptor beta chains from a single sample sequenced in a study of cytomegalovirus exposure and HLA in healthy donors. Some clones are missing from TCRdb's copy, which holds only in-frame ones; the method was immunoSEQ multiplex PCR. The sample lists approximately 82,000 clones; about 95% were seen once. Input material: PBMCs. Source of these receptors: a woman younger than 30 in good health and CMV-seronegative.

The gene calls are TRBV7-9 and TRBJ2-7; D is undetermined. From germline, CDR1 is SEHNR and CDR2 FQNEAQ (reference sequence). This CDR3 comprises 14 residues. Deletions cut 5 bases from V and 2 bases from J, with 13 bases between. The CDR3 is CASSPTSAPYEQYF. The CDR3 nucleotides are TGTGCCAGCAGCCCGACGAGCGCACCCTACGAGCAGTACTTC.

This clone was detected a few times. The rearrangement uses TRBV5-1 and TRBJ1-5, with 11 nucleotides matching TRBD1. Losses at the gene ends were 4 bases for V and 7 bases for J; bases not matched to a gene: 13. Germline CDR1 SGHRS, CDR2 YFSETQ. CDR3 size: 17 residues. CDR3 DNA: TGCGCCAGCAGCCCCGGGGGGGGACAGGGGGTACAACAGCCCCAGCATTTT. As protein: CASSPGGGQGVQQPQHF.

This chain links TRBV7-2 with TRBJ2-7; D is uncertain. Germline CDR1 SGHTA, CDR2 FQGNSA. The CDR3 spans 13 residues. V gave up 5 bases and J gave up 4 bases, with 12 bases separating them. In nucleotides, the CDR3 is TGTGCCAGCAGCCGGTCCGCCCTGTACGAGCAGTACTTC. As protein: CASSRSALYEQYF.

The chain joins TRBV10-2 to TRBJ1-2; possibly TRBD1 for D (5 bases). The ends were cut back, 5 bases at V and 2 bases at J, with 12 bases in the middle. Germline V gene data show CDR1 as WSHSY and CDR2 as SAAADI. The CDR3 is 14 residues long. For the CDR3, the DNA is TGCGCCAGCAGTTCCTCGGGACTGAACTATGGCTACACCTTC. Residues: CASSSSGLNYGYTF.

This chain links TRBV7-6 with TRBJ2-7; 10 positions agree with TRBD1. V trimming: 5 bases; J trimming: 3 bases; junction bases outside the gene matches: 7. The CDR3 contains 15 residues. The germline gives CDR1 SGHVS, CDR2 FNYEAQ. This CDR3 reads CASSPRTGGFYEQYF. CDR3 bases: TGTGCCAGCAGCCCGAGGACAGGGGGATTCTACGAGCAGTACTTC.

This rearrangement joins TRBV11-2 to TRBJ2-5; 8 positions match TRBD1. The CDR3 extends over 15 amino acids. V was clipped by 5 bases and J by 5 bases; unmatched bases: 10. The V gene's germline CDR1 is SGHAT and CDR2 FQNNGV. DNA of the CDR3: TGTGCCAGCAGCACGGGACAGGTTCGCGAGGAGACCCAGTACTTC. Translating gives CASSTGQVREETQYF.

This chain links TRBV7-6 with TRBJ2-7, with 8 bases aligning to TRBD2. The germline CDR1 and CDR2 sequences are SGHVS and FNYEAQ. With V trimmed by 5 bases and J by 7 bases, 16 bases remained unmatched. The CDR3 is 16 residues long. Written as DNA, the CDR3 is TGTGCCAGCAGCCCAAGGCTTGGAGCGGGAGACGGTGAGCAGTACTTC. Translated: CASSPRLGAGDGEQYF.

V and J are TRBV4-2 and TRBJ2-5; maybe TRBD2 (6 bases). CDR3 length equals 16 residues. Germline CDR1 is LGHNA and CDR2 is YNFKEQ. With 2 bases removed from V and 2 bases from J, the gap between germline ends came to 15 bases. CDR3 loop: CASSQRPEGGQETQYF. DNA for the CDR3: TGTGCCAGCAGCCAAAGGCCAGAGGGAGGTCAAGAGACCCAGTACTTC.